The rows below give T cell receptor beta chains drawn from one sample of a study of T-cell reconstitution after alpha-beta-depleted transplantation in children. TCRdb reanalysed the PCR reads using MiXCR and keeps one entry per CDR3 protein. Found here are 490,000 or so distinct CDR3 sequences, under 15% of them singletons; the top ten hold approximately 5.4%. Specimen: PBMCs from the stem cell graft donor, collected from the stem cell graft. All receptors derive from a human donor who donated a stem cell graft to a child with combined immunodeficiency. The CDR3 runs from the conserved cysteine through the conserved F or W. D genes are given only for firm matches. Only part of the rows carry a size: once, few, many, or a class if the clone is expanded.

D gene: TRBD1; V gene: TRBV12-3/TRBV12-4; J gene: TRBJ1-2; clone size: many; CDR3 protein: CASSSPGQAATF; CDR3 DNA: TGTGCCAGCAGTTCGCCGGGACAGGCGGCGACCTTC
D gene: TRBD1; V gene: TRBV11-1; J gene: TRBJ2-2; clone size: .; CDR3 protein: CASSLKAPRTGATGELFF; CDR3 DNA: TGTGCCAGCAGCTTAAAAGCTCCCCGGACAGGGGCCACCGGGGAGCTGTTTTTT
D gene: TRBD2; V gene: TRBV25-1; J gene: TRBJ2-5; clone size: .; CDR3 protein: CASSEQSGGLRSQETQYF; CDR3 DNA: TGTGCCAGCAGTGAACAGAGCGGGGGGCTCCGCTCGCAAGAGACCCAGTACTTC
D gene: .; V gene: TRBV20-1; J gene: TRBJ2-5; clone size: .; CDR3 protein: CSARKTAETQYF; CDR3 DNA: TGCAGTGCTAGGAAGACAGCAGAGACCCAGTACTTC
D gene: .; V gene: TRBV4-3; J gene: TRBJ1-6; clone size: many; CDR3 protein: CASSQEGLLSPLHF; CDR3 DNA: TGCGCCAGCAGCCAAGAAGGTTTACTTTCACCCCTCCACTTT
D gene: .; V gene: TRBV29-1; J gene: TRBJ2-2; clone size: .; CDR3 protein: CSVLGATNTGELFF; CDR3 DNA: TGCAGCGTCTTGGGGGCCACGAACACCGGGGAGCTGTTTTTT
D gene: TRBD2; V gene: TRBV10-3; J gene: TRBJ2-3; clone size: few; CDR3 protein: CAISRKSGRGSDTQYF; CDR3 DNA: TGTGCCATCAGCAGAAAAAGCGGGAGAGGCTCAGATACGCAGTATTTT
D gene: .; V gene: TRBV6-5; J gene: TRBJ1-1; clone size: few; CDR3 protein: CASSYSWGRGNTEAFF; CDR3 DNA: TGTGCCAGCAGTTACTCTTGGGGGCGAGGGAACACTGAAGCTTTCTTT
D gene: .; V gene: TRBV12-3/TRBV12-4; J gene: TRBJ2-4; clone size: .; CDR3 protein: CASSSGWLGGIQYF; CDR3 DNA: TGTGCCAGCAGTTCCGGTTGGCTAGGGGGCATTCAGTACTTC
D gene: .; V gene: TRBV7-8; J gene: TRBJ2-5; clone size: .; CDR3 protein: CASSLVRGGLGTQYF; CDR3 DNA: TGTGCCAGCAGCTTAGTCAGGGGGGGGCTGGGGACCCAGTACTTC
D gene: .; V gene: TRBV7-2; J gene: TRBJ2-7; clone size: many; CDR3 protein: CASTLEGGYEQYF; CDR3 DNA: TGTGCCAGCACCCTTGAAGGGGGCTACGAGCAGTACTTC
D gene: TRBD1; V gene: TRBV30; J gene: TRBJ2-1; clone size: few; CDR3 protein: CAWSRTGGYNEQFF; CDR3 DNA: TGTGCCTGGAGTAGGACAGGGGGTTACAATGAGCAGTTCTTC
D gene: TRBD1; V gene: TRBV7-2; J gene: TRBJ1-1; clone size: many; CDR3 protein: CASSSGVQGGIAFF; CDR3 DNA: TGTGCCAGCAGCTCGGGAGTTCAGGGGGGAATAGCTTTCTTT
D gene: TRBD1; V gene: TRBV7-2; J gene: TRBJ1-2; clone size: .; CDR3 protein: CASSFDRGNYGYTF; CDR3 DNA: TGTGCCAGCAGCTTCGACAGGGGTAACTATGGCTACACCTTC
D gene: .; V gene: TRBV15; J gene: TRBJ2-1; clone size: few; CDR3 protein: CATSYRRPRNEQFF; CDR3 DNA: TGTGCCACCAGCTATCGGAGGCCCCGCAATGAGCAGTTCTTC
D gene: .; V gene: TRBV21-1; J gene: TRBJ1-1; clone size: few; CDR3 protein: CASSPEFGKRNTEAFF; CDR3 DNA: TGTGCCAGCAGCCCCGAGTTCGGGAAGAGGAACACTGAAGCTTTCTTT
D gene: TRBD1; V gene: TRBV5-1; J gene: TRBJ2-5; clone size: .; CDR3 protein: CASSRAGGSQETQYF; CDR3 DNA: TGCGCCAGCAGCAGAGCAGGGGGTTCGCAAGAGACCCAGTACTTC
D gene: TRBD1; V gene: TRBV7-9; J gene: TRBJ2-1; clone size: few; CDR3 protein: CASSTRDSRSYNEQFF; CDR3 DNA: TGTGCCAGCAGCACCCGGGACAGCCGCTCCTACAATGAGCAGTTCTTC
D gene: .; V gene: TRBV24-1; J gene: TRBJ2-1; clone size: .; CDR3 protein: CATSDFSNRLQGSYNEQFF; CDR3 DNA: TGTGCCACCAGTGATTTCTCGAACAGGCTCCAGGGGTCCTACAATGAGCAGTTCTTC
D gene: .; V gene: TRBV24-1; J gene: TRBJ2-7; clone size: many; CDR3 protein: CATSDFGGDEQYF; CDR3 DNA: TGTGCCACCAGTGATTTCGGCGGCGACGAGCAGTACTTC
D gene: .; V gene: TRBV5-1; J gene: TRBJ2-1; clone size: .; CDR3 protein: CASSLVGDASYNEQFF; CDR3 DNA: TGCGCCAGCAGCTTGGTGGGGGACGCCTCCTACAATGAGCAGTTCTTC
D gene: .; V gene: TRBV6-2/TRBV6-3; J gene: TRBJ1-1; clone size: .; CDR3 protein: CASSYVGVTEAFF; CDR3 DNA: TGTGCCAGCAGTTACGTGGGAGTCACTGAAGCTTTCTTT
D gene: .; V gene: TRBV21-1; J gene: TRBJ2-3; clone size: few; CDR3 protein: CASSRRPHTDTQYF; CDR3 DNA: TGTGCCAGCAGCAGGAGACCACACACAGATACGCAGTATTTT
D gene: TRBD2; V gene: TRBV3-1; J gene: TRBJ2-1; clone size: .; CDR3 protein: CASSPLAGGRYNEQFF; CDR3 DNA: TGTGCCAGCAGCCCGCTAGCGGGGGGGCGATACAATGAGCAGTTCTTC
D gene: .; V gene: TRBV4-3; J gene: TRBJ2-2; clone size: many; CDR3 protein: CASSQVGGPNTGELFF; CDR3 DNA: TGCGCCAGCAGCCAAGTAGGGGGACCGAACACCGGGGAGCTGTTTTTT
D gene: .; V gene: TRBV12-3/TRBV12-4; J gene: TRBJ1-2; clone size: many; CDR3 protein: CASSPAGANYGYTF; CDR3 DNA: TGTGCCAGCAGCCCTGCCGGGGCGAACTATGGCTACACCTTC
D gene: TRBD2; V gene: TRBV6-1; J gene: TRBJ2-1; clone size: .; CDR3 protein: CASSRLAGTWSVQFF; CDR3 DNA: TGTGCCAGCAGCCGACTAGCGGGGACTTGGAGTGTGCAGTTCTTC
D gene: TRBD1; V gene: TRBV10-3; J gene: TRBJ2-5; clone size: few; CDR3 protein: CAISDLDRGETQYF; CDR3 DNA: TGTGCCATCAGTGACCTTGACAGGGGAGAGACCCAGTACTTC
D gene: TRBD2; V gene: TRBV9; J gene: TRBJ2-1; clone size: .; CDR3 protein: CASSPLLAGGRQFF; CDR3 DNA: TGTGCCAGCAGCCCCCTGCTGGCGGGAGGGCGTCAGTTCTTC
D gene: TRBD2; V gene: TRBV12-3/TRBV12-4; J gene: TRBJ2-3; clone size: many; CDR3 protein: CASNEGRLAGGTDTQYF; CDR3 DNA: TGTGCCAGCAATGAGGGAAGACTAGCTGGGGGAACAGATACGCAGTATTTT
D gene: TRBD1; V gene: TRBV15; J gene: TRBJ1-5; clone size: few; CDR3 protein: CASADRGFNQPQHF; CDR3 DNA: TGTGCCAGCGCTGACAGGGGGTTCAATCAGCCCCAGCATTTT
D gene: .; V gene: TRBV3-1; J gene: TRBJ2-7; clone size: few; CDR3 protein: CASTSKDSPDYEQYF; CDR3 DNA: TGTGCCAGCACCTCCAAGGACAGCCCCGACTACGAGCAGTACTTC
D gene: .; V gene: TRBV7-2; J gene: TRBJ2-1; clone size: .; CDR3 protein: CASSAVVPTYNEQFF; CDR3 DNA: TGTGCCAGCAGCGCTGTAGTTCCCACCTACAATGAGCAGTTCTTC
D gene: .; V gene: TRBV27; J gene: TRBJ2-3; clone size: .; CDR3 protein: CASSLGTLAGDTQYF; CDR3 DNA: TGTGCCAGCAGTTTGGGGACACTGGCCGGAGATACGCAGTATTTT
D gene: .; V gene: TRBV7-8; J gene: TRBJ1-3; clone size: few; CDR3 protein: CASSLGPSSGNTIYF; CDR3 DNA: TGTGCCAGCAGCTTGGGGCCCAGCTCTGGAAACACCATATATTTT
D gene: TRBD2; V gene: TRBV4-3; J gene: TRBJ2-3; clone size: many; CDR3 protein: CASSQEESGGAADTQYF; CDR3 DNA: TGCGCCAGCAGCCAAGAAGAGAGCGGGGGGGCCGCAGATACGCAGTATTTT
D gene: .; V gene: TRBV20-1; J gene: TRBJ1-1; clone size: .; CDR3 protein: CSARPYSAFGTEAFF; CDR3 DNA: TGCAGTGCTAGACCCTACAGCGCCTTCGGCACTGAAGCTTTCTTT
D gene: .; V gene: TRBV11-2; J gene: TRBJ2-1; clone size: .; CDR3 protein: CASSLDPATLYNEQFF; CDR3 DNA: TGTGCCAGCAGCTTAGATCCGGCTACCCTATACAATGAGCAGTTCTTC
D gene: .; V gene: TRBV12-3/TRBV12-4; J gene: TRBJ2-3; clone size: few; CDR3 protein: CASSLGTFGGTDTQYF; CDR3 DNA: TGTGCCAGCAGTTTGGGGACATTTGGAGGCACAGATACGCAGTATTTT
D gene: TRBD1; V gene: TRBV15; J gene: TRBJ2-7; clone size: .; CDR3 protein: CATSRDSAGTGGSYEQYF; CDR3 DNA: TGTGCCACCAGCAGAGATAGCGCCGGGACAGGGGGCTCCTACGAGCAGTACTTC
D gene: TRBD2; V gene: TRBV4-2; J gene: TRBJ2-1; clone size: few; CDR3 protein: CASSQSGGGPGYEQFF; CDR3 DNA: TGTGCCAGCAGCCAAAGTGGCGGGGGGCCGGGCTATGAGCAGTTCTTC
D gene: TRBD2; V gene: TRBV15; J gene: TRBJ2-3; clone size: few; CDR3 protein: CATSGSREGPTDTQYF; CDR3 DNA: TGTGCCACCAGCGGATCCCGGGAGGGACCCACAGATACGCAGTATTTT
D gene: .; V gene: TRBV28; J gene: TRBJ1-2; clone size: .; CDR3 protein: CASRPPGLGYTF; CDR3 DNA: TGTGCCAGCAGACCACCTGGGCTTGGCTACACCTTC
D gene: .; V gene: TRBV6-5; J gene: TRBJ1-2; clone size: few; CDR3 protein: CASSFSGGVYGYTF; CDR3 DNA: TGTGCCAGCAGTTTCTCGGGGGGGGTTTATGGCTACACCTTC